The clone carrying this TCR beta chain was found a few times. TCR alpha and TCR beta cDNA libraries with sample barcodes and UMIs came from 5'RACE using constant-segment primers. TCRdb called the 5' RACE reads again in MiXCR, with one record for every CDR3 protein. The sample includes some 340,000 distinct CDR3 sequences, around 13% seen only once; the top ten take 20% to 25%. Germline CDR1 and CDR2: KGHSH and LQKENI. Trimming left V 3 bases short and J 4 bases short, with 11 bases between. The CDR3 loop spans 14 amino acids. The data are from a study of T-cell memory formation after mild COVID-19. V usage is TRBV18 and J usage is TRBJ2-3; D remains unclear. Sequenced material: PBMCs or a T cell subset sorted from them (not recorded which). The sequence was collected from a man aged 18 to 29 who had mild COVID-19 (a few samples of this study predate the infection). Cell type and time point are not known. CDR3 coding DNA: TGTGCCAGCTCACCCTACGTACTCTCAGATACGCAGTATTTT. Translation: CASSPYVLSDTQYF.